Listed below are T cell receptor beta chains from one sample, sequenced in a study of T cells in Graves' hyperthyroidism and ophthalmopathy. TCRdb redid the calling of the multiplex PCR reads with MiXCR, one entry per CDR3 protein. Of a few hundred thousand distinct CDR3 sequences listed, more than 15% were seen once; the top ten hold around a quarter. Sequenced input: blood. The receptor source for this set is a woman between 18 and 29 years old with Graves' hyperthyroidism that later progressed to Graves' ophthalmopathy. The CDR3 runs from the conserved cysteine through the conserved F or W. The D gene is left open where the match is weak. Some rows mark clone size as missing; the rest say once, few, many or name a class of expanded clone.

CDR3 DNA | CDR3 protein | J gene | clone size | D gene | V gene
TGTGCCAGCAGCTTAGCCCGGGACAACTGGACCGGGCGCGAGCAGTACTTC | CASSLARDNWTGREQYF | TRBJ2-7 | many | NA | TRBV7-4
TGTGCCAGCAGGTCTAGCGGAGAGACCCAGTACTTC | CASRSSGETQYF | TRBJ2-5 | few | TRBD2 | TRBV6-1
TGTGCCAGCAGTCCTCACGCGGGGCCCCATCAGCCCCAGCATTTT | CASSPHAGPHQPQHF | TRBJ1-5 | many | NA | TRBV7-8
TGTGCCAGCAGCCACCCTTTCGCGGGACCTAGCACAGATACGCAGTATTTT | CASSHPFAGPSTDTQYF | TRBJ2-3 | NA | NA | TRBV3-1
TGCGCCAGGACCGGACTAGCGGGCACCTACGAGCAGTACTTC | CARTGLAGTYEQYF | TRBJ2-7 | many | TRBD2 | TRBV5-1
TGTGCCAGCAGCAGGGGGCCTAACTATGGCTACACCTTC | CASSRGPNYGYTF | TRBJ1-2 | NA | TRBD1 | TRBV27
TGTGCCAGCAGTGAAGGGACTAGCGGGAGTGGATCGGACTACAATGAGCAGTTCTTC | CASSEGTSGSGSDYNEQFF | TRBJ2-1 | NA | TRBD2 | TRBV2
TGTGCCAGCAGTTACTCGCAGGGCCAGCGGGGCTACACCTTC | CASSYSQGQRGYTF | TRBJ1-2 | many | NA | TRBV6-6
TGTGCCAGCAGTTACTCACCGGGACAGGGGACGTATCAGCCCCAGCATTTT | CASSYSPGQGTYQPQHF | TRBJ1-5 | NA | TRBD1 | TRBV6-5
TGTGCCAGCAGGACCCTCTCGACAGAAACTGAAGCTTTCTTT | CASRTLSTETEAFF | TRBJ1-1 | many | NA | TRBV27
TGTGCCAGCCAGGGACTAGTCTATGACGAGCAGTACTTC | CASQGLVYDEQYF | TRBJ2-7 | few | TRBD2 | TRBV7-9
TGTGCCAGCAGCTTAGGGGACAGGAGATACAATGAGCAGTTCTTC | CASSLGDRRYNEQFF | TRBJ2-1 | NA | TRBD1 | TRBV7-8
TGTGCCAGCAGCTTAGGAGGGACAGACTACGAGCAGTACTTC | CASSLGGTDYEQYF | TRBJ2-7 | many | TRBD1 | TRBV11-2
TGCAGTGCTAGGAGGGGGCGTGGCTACGAGCAGTACTTC | CSARRGRGYEQYF | TRBJ2-7 | many | TRBD1 | TRBV20-1
TGCAGCGTGAATGGACTAGCGGGAAACTACGAGCAGTACTTC | CSVNGLAGNYEQYF | TRBJ2-7 | few | TRBD2 | TRBV29-1
TGCAGTGCTAGAGTAGCGGCAAACTACGAGCAGTACTTC | CSARVAANYEQYF | TRBJ2-7 | many | NA | TRBV20-1
TGTGCCAGCAGCCAAGTTGCGGGAGGTGCCTACGAGCAGTACTTC | CASSQVAGGAYEQYF | TRBJ2-7 | many | TRBD2 | TRBV3-1
TGTGCCAGCAGCCCCCTGCGGGGGGCGCCGAACACCGGGGAGCTGTTTTTT | CASSPLRGAPNTGELFF | TRBJ2-2 | few | TRBD2 | TRBV11-2
TGCAGCGTGGAAACTAGCGGCTCCTACAATGAGCAGTTCTTC | CSVETSGSYNEQFF | TRBJ2-1 | NA | TRBD2 | TRBV29-1
TGCAGTGCTAGAGCTGGCAATCAGCCCCAGCATTTT | CSARAGNQPQHF | TRBJ1-5 | many | NA | TRBV20-1
TGCAGTGCTAGAGATCCGTACAGGGGAAGAGTTGAGCAGTACTTC | CSARDPYRGRVEQYF | TRBJ2-7 | many | TRBD1 | TRBV20-1
TGTGCCAGCAAAGGGGGTCACGCCCGTATACAGAACACTGAAGCTTTCTTT | CASKGGHARIQNTEAFF | TRBJ1-1 | few | NA | TRBV19
TGTGCCAGTAGCCCCGGTTGGCTAGCGGGCTTCCAAGAGACCCAGTACTTC | CASSPGWLAGFQETQYF | TRBJ2-5 | NA | TRBD2 | TRBV19
TGTGCCAGCAGCCCTTATCCTTATCTCGGGACTGCTTGGCCCTACAATGAGCAGTTCTTC | CASSPYPYLGTAWPYNEQFF | TRBJ2-1 | NA | NA | TRBV3-1
TGTGCCAGCAGTTTAGGGTGGGGTTCGAGACAAGGGGGATATGGCTACACCTTC | CASSLGWGSRQGGYGYTF | TRBJ1-2 | few | NA | TRBV28
TGCGCCAGCAGCCAGGACGACAGGAGCTCTGGAAACACCATATATTTT | CASSQDDRSSGNTIYF | TRBJ1-3 | few | NA | TRBV4-1
TGTGCCAGCAGCCCCTGGAGCGGGTCGAATGAAAAACTGTTTTTT | CASSPWSGSNEKLFF | TRBJ1-4 | NA | NA | TRBV28
TGCGCCAGCAGCGTGAGCGCCACTAGCGGGAGTTTAGAGACCCAGTACTTC | CASSVSATSGSLETQYF | TRBJ2-5 | few | TRBD2 | TRBV5-1
TGTGCCAGCAGCCAGGGCAAGAATCAGCCCCAGCATTTT | CASSQGKNQPQHF | TRBJ1-5 | NA | NA | TRBV4-2
TGCAGTGCTAGAGATGCGGCGGGCACCGGGGAGCTGTTTTTT | CSARDAAGTGELFF | TRBJ2-2 | many | NA | TRBV20-1
TGTGCCAGCAGTAGTCGGGCTAGCGGGCTGGATACGCAGTATTTT | CASSSRASGLDTQYF | TRBJ2-3 | NA | TRBD2 | TRBV6-1
TGTGCCAGCAGGTCTCTAAACAGGGGGCCCTCCGAAGATACGCAGTATTTT | CASRSLNRGPSEDTQYF | TRBJ2-3 | many | TRBD1 | TRBV27
TGTGCCTGGAGTGGAAACAGTAATATGAACACTGAAGCTTTCTTT | CAWSGNSNMNTEAFF | TRBJ1-1 | many | NA | TRBV30
TGCAGTGCTAGCCAAGAAAGGAGGAGCACAGATACGCAGTATTTT | CSASQERRSTDTQYF | TRBJ2-3 | many | NA | TRBV20-1
TGTGCCAGCAGTCCGCCGGGTGGGGGGGAAAATGAAAAACTGTTTTTT | CASSPPGGGENEKLFF | TRBJ1-4 | many | NA | TRBV6-1
TGCGCCAGCAGCCAACTCGGGGGGCAAGAGACCCAGTACTTC | CASSQLGGQETQYF | TRBJ2-5 | few | TRBD2 | TRBV5-1
TGCGCCAGCAGCCTACAGGCAGCGGGAGGTACGGGCGAGCAGTACTTC | CASSLQAAGGTGEQYF | TRBJ2-7 | few | TRBD2 | TRBV4-3
TGTGCCAGCAGGAAGTGGGGACAAGAGACCCAGTACTTC | CASRKWGQETQYF | TRBJ2-5 | NA | NA | TRBV27